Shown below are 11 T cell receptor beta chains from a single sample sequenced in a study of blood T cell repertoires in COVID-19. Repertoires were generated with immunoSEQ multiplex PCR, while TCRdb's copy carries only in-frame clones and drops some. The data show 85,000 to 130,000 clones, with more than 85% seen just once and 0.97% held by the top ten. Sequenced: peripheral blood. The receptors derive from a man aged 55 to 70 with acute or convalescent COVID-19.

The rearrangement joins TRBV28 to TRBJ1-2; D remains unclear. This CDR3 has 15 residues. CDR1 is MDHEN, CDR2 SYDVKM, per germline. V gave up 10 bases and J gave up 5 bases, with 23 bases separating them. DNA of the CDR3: TGTGCCACCAAGAGGGAGGCGAGCCCCTCTTATGGCTACACCTTC. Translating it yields CATKREASPSYGYTF.

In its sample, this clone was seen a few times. DNA of the CDR3: TGTGCTAGTGGTCCTACTAGCGCGGGAGCGTTATTTTTT. Translated, it gives CASGPTSAGALFF. The J gene is TRBJ2-2, the V gene TRBV12-5; TRBD2 agrees at 7 bases. The CDR3 is made up of 13 amino acids. The trim removed 5 bases at V and 17 bases at J, leaving 14 bases unmatched. CDR1 and CDR2 from the germline V gene are LGHNT and FRNRAP.

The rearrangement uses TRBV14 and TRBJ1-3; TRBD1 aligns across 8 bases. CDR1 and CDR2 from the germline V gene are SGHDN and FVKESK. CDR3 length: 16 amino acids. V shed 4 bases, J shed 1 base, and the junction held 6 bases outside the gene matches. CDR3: CASSPRTGLSGNTIYF. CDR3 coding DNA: TGTGCCAGCAGCCCCCGGACAGGGCTGTCTGGAAACACCATATATTTT.

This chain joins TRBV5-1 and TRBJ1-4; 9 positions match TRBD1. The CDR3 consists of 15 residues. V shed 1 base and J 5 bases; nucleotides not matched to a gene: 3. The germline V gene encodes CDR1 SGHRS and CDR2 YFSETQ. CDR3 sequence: CASSLLGQGNEKLFF. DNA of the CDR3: TGCGCCAGCAGCTTGCTCGGACAGGGGAATGAAAAACTGTTTTTT. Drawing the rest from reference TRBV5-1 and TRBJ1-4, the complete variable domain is KAGVTQTPRYLIKTRGQQVTLSCSPISGHRSVSWYQQTPGQGLQFLFEYFSETQRNKGNFPGRFSGRQFSNSRSEMNVSTLELGDSALYLCASSLLGQGNEKLFFGSGTQLSVL.

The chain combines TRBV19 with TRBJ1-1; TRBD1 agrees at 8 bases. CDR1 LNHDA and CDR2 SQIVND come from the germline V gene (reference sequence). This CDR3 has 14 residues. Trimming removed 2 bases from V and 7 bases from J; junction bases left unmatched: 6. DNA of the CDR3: TGTGCCAGTAGTATACAGGGGGCTCCAGGTGAAGCTTTCTTT. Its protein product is CASSIQGAPGEAFF.

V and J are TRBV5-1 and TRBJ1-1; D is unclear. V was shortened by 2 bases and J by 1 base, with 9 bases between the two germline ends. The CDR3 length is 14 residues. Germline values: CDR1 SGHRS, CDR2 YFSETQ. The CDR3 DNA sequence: TGCGCCAGCAGCTTCGGATCGGGGAACACTGAAGCTTTCTTT. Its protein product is CASSFGSGNTEAFF. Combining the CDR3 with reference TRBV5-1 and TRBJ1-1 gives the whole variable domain KAGVTQTPRYLIKTRGQQVTLSCSPISGHRSVSWYQQTPGQGLQFLFEYFSETQRNKGNFPGRFSGRQFSNSRSEMNVSTLELGDSALYLCASSFGSGNTEAFFGQGTRLTVV.

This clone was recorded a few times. The CDR3 region has the DNA TGTGCCACCAGGGGACAGGGTCCTTCCTACGAGCAGTACGTC. Its protein product is CATRGQGPSYEQYV. The chain joins TRBV24-1 to TRBJ2-7; 9 nucleotides match TRBD1. With V trimmed by 7 bases and J by 1 base, 4 bases remained unmatched. This CDR3 region has 14 residues. From germline, CDR1 is KGHDR and CDR2 SFDVKD.

The CDR3 sequence is CASSVVPGGSGETQYF. The CDR3 region has the DNA TGTGCCAGCAGCGTAGTGCCCGGGGGGTCTGGGGAGACCCAGTACTTC. The chain combines TRBV9 with TRBJ2-5; 7 nucleotides agree with TRBD2. CDR1 and CDR2 from the germline V gene are SGDLS and YYNGEE. After removal of 0 bases from V and 5 bases from J, the junction contained 10 bases not matched to a gene. The CDR3 spans 16 residues.

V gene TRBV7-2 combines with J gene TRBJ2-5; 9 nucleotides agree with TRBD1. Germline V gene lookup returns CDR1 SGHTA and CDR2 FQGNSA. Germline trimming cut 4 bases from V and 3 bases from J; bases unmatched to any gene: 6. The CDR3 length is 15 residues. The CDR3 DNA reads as TGTGCCAGCAGCTATACAGGGGGCAGGAAAGAGACCCAGTACTTC. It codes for CASSYTGGRKETQYF.

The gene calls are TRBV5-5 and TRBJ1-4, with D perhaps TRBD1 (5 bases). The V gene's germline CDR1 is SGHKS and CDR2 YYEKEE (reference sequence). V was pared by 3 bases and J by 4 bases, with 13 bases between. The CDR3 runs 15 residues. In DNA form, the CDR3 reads TGTGCCAGCAGCTGGACACCACGCAATAATGAAAAACTGTTTTTT. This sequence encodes CASSWTPRNNEKLFF.

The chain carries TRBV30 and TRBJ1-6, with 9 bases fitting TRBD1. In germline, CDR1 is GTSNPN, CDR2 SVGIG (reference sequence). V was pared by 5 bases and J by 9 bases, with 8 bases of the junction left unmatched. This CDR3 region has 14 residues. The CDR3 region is CAWARDRDGSPLHF. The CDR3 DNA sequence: TGTGCCTGGGCTAGGGACAGGGACGGTTCACCCCTCCACTTT.